Following are 20 T cell receptor beta chains from one sample sequenced in a study of control samples from healthy donors and cancer patients. TCRdb keeps only in-frame clones here, not all; method: immunoSEQ multiplex PCR. The sample yields 150,000 to 200,000 clones, around 88% seen once. The specimen was blood. Receptor source: a man younger than 35 in good health.

The chain combines TRBV13 with TRBJ2-3; D not resolved. Germline-derived CDR1 and CDR2 are PRHDT and FYEKMQ (reference sequence). The CDR3 contains 13 residues. The V end was cut by 1 base, the J end by 0 bases, with 2 bases between. In nucleotides, the CDR3 is TGTGCCAGCAGCTTAGAAAGCACAGATACGCAGTATTTT. The encoded protein is CASSLESTDTQYF.

This clone was observed a single time. The V and J genes are TRBV6-5 and TRBJ1-2; tentatively, D is TRBD1 (6 bases). CDR3 length equals 16 residues. Germline values: CDR1 MNHEY, CDR2 SVGAGI. Trimming took off 4 bases at V and 6 bases at J, with 21 bases between the two ends. CDR3 amino acids: CASSSRVGGRGDGYTF. CDR3 sequence (DNA): TGTGCCAGCAGTTCACGTGTTGGGGGCAGGGGAGATGGCTACACCTTC.

This chain uses TRBV28 with TRBJ2-1; 12 bases align to TRBD2. CDR1 is MDHEN, CDR2 SYDVKM, per germline. V dropped 5 bases and J dropped 8; count of bases not matched to a gene: 4. The CDR3 is made up of 14 amino acids. The CDR3 protein is CASSTSGGIYEQFF. The CDR3 nucleotides read TGTGCCAGCAGTACTAGCGGGGGGATATATGAGCAGTTCTTC.

This clone turned up a few times. V and J are TRBV4-1 and TRBJ2-5; the D call may be TRBD1 or TRBD2 (5 bases each). The V gene lost 4 bases and the J gene lost 4 bases, with 10 bases spanning the gap. Germline V CDR1 and CDR2: MGHRA, YSYEKL. The length of the CDR3 is 13 residues. CDR3: CASSLSGRETQYF. The CDR3 DNA follows: TGCGCCAGCAGCCTTTCGGGGCGAGAGACCCAGTACTTC.

The rearrangement uses TRBV10-3 and TRBJ1-1; D perhaps matches TRBD1 (5 bases). The CDR3 covers 16 residues. Trimming took 0 bases from V and 8 from J, leaving 19 bases between them. Germline CDR1 reads ENHRY; CDR2 reads SYGVKD. The CDR3 nucleotides read TGTGCCATCAGTGAGTCGGGCGGGGCCGAAGTTTGGGAAGCTTTCTTT. As protein: CAISESGGAEVWEAFF.

The chain carries TRBV28 and TRBJ2-5; the D gene is possibly TRBD1 (7 bases). The germline V and J ends were trimmed by 5 bases and 5 bases, with 15 bases remaining between them. The CDR3 length is 14 residues. The germline V gene encodes CDR1 MDHEN and CDR2 SYDVKM. The CDR3 loop is CASSNRGAGETQYF. DNA for the CDR3: TGTGCCAGCAGTAACAGGGGTGCGGGGGAGACCCAGTACTTC.

This chain joins TRBV25-1 and TRBJ1-1; TRBD1 agrees at 9 bases. J lost 1 base, V lost 6 bases, and 6 bases had no gene match. Germline values: CDR1 MGHDK, CDR2 SYGVNS. The CDR3 contains 15 residues. The CDR3, as DNA: TGTGCCAGCAGAAGGGACAGGGAAAGGAACACTGAAGCTTTCTTT. As protein: CASRRDRERNTEAFF.

J is TRBJ1-2 and V is TRBV6-5; TRBD1 might be the D (5 bases). This CDR3 is built from 13 residues. Germline V gives CDR1 MNHEY, CDR2 SVGAGI. Trimming took off 0 bases at V and 13 bases at J, with 15 bases between the two ends. This chain's CDR3 is CASSYSGPPLFTF. For the CDR3, the DNA is TGTGCCAGCAGTTACTCGGGACCGCCGCTGTTCACCTTC.

This chain links TRBV28 with TRBJ1-5; D perhaps matches TRBD1 (5 bases). In germline, CDR1 is MDHEN, CDR2 SYDVKM. The length of the CDR3 is 12 residues. V lost 8 bases and J 3 bases, leaving 8 bases between the germline ends. DNA of the CDR3: TGTGCCAGCCTCGGGGCCAATCAGCCCCAGCATTTT. Translating gives CASLGANQPQHF.

The V call is TRBV28, the J call TRBJ2-6, with D tentatively TRBD2 (5 bases). The CDR3 covers 13 residues. The germline gives CDR1 MDHEN, CDR2 SYDVKM. V was trimmed by 11 bases and J by 1 base, leaving 9 bases between them. CDR3 sequence reads: CACEGSGANVLTF. The CDR3 DNA sequence: TGTGCCTGCGAGGGTTCTGGGGCCAACGTCCTGACTTTC.

This chain joins TRBV2 and TRBJ2-7, with D unclear. This CDR3 is built from 13 residues. The germline CDR1 and CDR2 sequences are SNHLY and FYNNEI. Trimming stripped 2 bases from V and 3 bases from J, with 8 bases between. For the CDR3, the DNA is TGTGCCAGCAGTGAATACGGAAACTACGAGCAGTACTTC. It translates to CASSEYGNYEQYF.

This chain joins TRBV28 and TRBJ2-3; D is unresolved. Between the trimmed V and J ends, which lost 2 bases and 8 bases, there was a span of 11 bases. This CDR3 region has 13 residues. Germline V gives CDR1 MDHEN, CDR2 SYDVKM. The CDR3 bases are TGTGCCAGCAGTTTAGAACTTCCGGGTACGCAGTATTTT. It is translated as CASSLELPGTQYF.

This sequence joins TRBV28 and TRBJ2-1; D may be TRBD1 (6 bases). This CDR3 comprises 18 residues. V was shortened by 3 bases and J by 7 bases, with 25 bases between the two germline ends. CDR1 is MDHEN and CDR2 is SYDVKM in the germline V gene. Here the CDR3 reads CASSFSFPRQGLWNEQFF. Here the CDR3 DNA reads TGTGCCAGCAGTTTCTCCTTCCCTCGGCAGGGGCTATGGAATGAGCAGTTCTTC.

The rearrangement uses TRBV14 and TRBJ1-2; TRBD1 agrees at 10 bases. The length of the CDR3 is 16 residues. V lost 2 bases, J lost 8 bases, and 11 bases stayed unmatched. Germline V gives CDR1 SGHDN, CDR2 FVKESK. CDR3 amino acids: CASSQTGQGRLGGYTF. As DNA, the CDR3 is TGTGCCAGCAGCCAAACGGGACAGGGGCGCCTAGGGGGCTACACCTTC.

The genes are TRBV27 and TRBJ2-1, with D uncertain. Trimming took off 5 bases at V and 6 bases at J, with 11 bases between the two ends. CDR3 length equals 13 residues. Looked up from germline, CDR1 is MNHEY and CDR2 is SMNVEV (reference sequence). DNA of the CDR3: TGTGCCAGCAGTGCCCGGTTATTCAATGAGCAGTTCTTC. It yields the protein CASSARLFNEQFF.

V is TRBV6-5 and J is TRBJ1-1, with a possible D match to TRBD1 (6 bases). The germline V and J ends were trimmed by 4 bases and 2 bases, with 14 bases remaining between them. The V gene's germline CDR1 is MNHEY and CDR2 SVGAGI. CDR3 length: 15 residues. For the CDR3, the DNA is TGTGCCAGCAGTTTTTCGACAGGCGTCAACACTGAAGCTTTCTTT. Amino acid sequence: CASSFSTGVNTEAFF.

The chain combines TRBV6-6 with TRBJ1-4; no clear D gene. The CDR3 runs to 12 residues. Germline CDR1 reads MNHNY; CDR2 reads SVGAGI (reference sequence). V was trimmed by 0 bases and J by 13 bases, leaving 9 bases between them. CDR3 DNA sequence: TGTGCCAGCAGTTACTCATCGGGCGCACTGTTTTTT. It specifies CASSYSSGALFF.

The chain combines TRBV6-5 with TRBJ2-7; 8 bases align to TRBD2. This CDR3 spans 15 amino acids. V lost 5 bases to trimming and J lost 4 bases; unmatched junction nucleotides: 10. Germline V gives CDR1 MNHEY, CDR2 SVGAGI. CDR3 residues: CASSRGVRGGYEQYF. The CDR3 region has the DNA TGTGCCAGCAGTCGCGGGGTGCGCGGGGGGTACGAGCAGTACTTC.

The rearrangement uses TRBV2 and TRBJ1-1; the D gene is possibly TRBD1 (6 bases). Trimming removed 7 bases from V and 1 base from J, with 13 bases in between. CDR1 is SNHLY and CDR2 is FYNNEI in the germline V gene. The CDR3 contains 14 residues. CDR3 region: CASKQARGNTEAFF. In DNA form, the CDR3 reads TGTGCCAGCAAACAGGCCAGGGGGAACACTGAAGCTTTCTTT.

This clone was detected once. The chain links TRBV29-1 to TRBJ2-4; D is perhaps TRBD1 or TRBD2 (5 bases each). Germline V lookup: CDR1 SQVTM, CDR2 ANQGSEA. The CDR3 extends over 14 amino acids. The V end was cut by 4 bases, the J end by 5 bases, with 15 bases between. The CDR3, as DNA: TGCAGCGTTGCCCCCCAGGTGGGGGAAAACATTCAGTACTTC. This gives the protein CSVAPQVGENIQYF.